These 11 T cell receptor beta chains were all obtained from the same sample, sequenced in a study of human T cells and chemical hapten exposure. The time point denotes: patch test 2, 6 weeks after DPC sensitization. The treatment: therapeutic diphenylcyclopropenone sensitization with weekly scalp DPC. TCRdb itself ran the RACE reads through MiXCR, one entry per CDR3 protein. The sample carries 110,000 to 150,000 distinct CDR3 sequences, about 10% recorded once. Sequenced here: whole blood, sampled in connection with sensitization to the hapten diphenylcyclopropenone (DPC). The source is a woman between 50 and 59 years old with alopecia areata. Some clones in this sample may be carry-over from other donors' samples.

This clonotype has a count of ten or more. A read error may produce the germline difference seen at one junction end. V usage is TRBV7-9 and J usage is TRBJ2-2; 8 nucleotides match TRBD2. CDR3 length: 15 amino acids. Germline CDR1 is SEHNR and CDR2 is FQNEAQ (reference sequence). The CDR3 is CASTLISGNAGELFF. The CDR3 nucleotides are TGTGCCAGCACCCTCATTAGCGGGAACGCCGGGGAGCTGTTTTTT. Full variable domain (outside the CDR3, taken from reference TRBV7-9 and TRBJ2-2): DTGVSQNPRHKITKRGQNVTFRCDPISEHNRLYWYRQTLGQGPEFLTYFQNEAQLEKSRLLSDRFSAERPKGSFSTLEIQRTEQGDSAMYLCASTLISGNAGELFFGEGSRLTVL.

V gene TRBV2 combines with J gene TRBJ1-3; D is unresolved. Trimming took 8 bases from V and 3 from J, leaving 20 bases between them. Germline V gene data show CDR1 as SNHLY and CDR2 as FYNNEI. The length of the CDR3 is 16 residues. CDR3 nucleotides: TGTGCCAGCTCCCGGACGATGGGTCTCAGTGGAAACACCATATATTTT. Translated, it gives CASSRTMGLSGNTIYF. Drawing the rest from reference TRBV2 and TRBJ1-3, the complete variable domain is EPEVTQTPSHQVTQMGQEVILRCVPISNHLYFYWYRQILGQKVEFLVSFYNNEISEKSEIFDDQFSVERPDGSNFTLKIRSTKLEDSAMYFCASSRTMGLSGNTIYFGEGSWLTVV.

The CDR3 nucleotides are TGTGCCAGCAGCGTAGGGCCTAGCGGGATCCAAGAGACCCAGTACTTC. This codes for CASSVGPSGIQETQYF. The chain uses TRBV9 and TRBJ2-5; 9 nucleotides match TRBD2. V was clipped by 0 bases and J by 1 base; unmatched bases: 4. This CDR3 spans 16 amino acids. Germline V gene data show CDR1 as SGDLS and CDR2 as YYNGEE.

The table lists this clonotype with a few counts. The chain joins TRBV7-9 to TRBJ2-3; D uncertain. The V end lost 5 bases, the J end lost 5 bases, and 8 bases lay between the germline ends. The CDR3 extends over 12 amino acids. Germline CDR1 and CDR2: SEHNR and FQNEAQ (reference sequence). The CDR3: CASSVNGDTQYF. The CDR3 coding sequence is TGTGCCAGCAGCGTAAATGGAGATACGCAGTATTTT.

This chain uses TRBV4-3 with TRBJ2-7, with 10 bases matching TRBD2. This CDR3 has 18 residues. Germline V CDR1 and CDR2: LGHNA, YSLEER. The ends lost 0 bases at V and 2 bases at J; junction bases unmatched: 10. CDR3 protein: CASSQDTGGTSATYEQYF. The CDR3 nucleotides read TGCGCCAGCAGCCAAGATACGGGAGGGACTAGCGCGACCTACGAGCAGTACTTC.

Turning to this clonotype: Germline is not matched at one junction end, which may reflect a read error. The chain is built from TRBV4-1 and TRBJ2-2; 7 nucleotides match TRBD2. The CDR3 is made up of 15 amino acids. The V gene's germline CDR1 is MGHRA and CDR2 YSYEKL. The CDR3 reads CVSSQERRETGELFF. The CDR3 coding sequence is TGCGTCAGCAGCCAAGAGCGGCGGGAGACCGGGGAGCTGTTTTTT.

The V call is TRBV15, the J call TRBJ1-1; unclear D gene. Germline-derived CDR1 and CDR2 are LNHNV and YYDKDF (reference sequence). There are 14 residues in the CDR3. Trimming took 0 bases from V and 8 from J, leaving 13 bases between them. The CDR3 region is CATSRDTWRGEAFF. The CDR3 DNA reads TGTGCCACCAGCAGAGATACGTGGCGAGGGGAAGCTTTCTTT. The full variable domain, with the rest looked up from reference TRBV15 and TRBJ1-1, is DAMVIQNPRYQVTQFGKPVTLSCSQTLNHNVMYWYQQKSSQAPKLLFHYYDKDFNNEADTPDNFQSRRPNTSFCFLDIRSPGLGDTAMYLCATSRDTWRGEAFFGQGTRLTVV.

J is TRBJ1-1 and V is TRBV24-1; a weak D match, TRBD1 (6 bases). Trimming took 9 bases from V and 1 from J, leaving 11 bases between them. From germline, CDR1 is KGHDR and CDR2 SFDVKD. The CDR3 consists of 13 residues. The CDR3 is CATAGGANTEAFF. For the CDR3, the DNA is TGTGCCACCGCCGGGGGCGCGAACACTGAAGCTTTCTTT.

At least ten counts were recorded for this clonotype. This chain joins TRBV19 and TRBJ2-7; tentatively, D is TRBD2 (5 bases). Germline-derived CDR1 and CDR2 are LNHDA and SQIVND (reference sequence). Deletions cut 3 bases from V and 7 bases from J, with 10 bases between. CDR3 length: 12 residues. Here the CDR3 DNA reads TGTGCCAGTAGTATTCAAACGGGGGAGCAGTACTTC. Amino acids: CASSIQTGEQYF.

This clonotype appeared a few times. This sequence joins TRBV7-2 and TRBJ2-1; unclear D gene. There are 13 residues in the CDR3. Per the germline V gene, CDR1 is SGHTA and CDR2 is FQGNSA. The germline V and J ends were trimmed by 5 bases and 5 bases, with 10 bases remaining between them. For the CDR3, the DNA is TGTGCCAGCAGCAGCCGACGCAACAATGAGCAGTTCTTC. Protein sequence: CASSSRRNNEQFF. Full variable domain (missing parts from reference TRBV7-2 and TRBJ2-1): GAGVSQSPSNKVTEKGKDVELRCDPISGHTALYWYRQSLGQGLEFLIYFQGNSAPDKSGLPSDRFSAERTGGSVSTLTIQRTQQEDSAVYLCASSSRRNNEQFFGPGTRLTVL.

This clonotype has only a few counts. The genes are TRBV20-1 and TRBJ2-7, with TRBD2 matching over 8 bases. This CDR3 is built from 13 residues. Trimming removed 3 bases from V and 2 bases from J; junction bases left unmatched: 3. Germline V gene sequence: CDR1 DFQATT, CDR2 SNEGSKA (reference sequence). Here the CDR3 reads CSARVRGAYEQYF. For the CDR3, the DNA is TGCAGTGCTAGGGTGCGGGGGGCCTACGAGCAGTACTTC.